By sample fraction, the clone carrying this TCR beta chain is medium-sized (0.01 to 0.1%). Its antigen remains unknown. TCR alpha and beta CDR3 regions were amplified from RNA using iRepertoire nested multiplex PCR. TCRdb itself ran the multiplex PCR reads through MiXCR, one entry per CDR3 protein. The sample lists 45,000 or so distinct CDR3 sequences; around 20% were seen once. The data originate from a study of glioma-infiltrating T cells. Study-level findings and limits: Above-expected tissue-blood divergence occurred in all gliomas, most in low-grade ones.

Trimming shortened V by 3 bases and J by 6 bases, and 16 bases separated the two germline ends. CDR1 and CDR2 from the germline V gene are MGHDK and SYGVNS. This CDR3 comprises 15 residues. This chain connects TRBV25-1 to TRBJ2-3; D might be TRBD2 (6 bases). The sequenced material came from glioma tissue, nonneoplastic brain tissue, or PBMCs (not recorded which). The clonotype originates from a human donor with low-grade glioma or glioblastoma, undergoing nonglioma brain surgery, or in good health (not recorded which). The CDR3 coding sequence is TGTGCCAGCAGTGACCAGGTTCTAGCGTTGGATACGCAGTATTTT. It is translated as CASSDQVLALDTQYF.